A selection of T cell receptor beta chains follows, all from one sample in a study of T cells after posttransplantation cyclophosphamide. Libraries were prepared by immunoSEQ multiplex PCR; TCRdb keeps only in-frame clonotypes and omits some of them. The sample yields approximately 15,000 clones, 65% to 85% seen once. The source was PBMCs, collected 441 days after allogeneic stem cell transplant with calcineurin inhibitor and methotrexate. These receptors were collected from a male patient aged 25-45 years who received an allogeneic stem cell transplant from an unrelated donor, was CMV-positive, and had acute and chronic GVHD. Some T cells here may be from the graft donor. CDR3s include the opening cysteine and the closing phenylalanine or tryptophan. The D gene is left open where the match is weak. Not every row has a clone size; where given, it reads once, few, many or a size class.

v_call,j_call,d_call,clone_size,cdr3_aa,cdr3_nt
TRBV9,TRBJ2-7,NA,NA,CASGSGTYEQYF,TGTGCCAGCGGGTCGGGGACCTACGAGCAGTACTTC
TRBV4-1,TRBJ2-1,TRBD2,NA,CASSRGGLAGTYNEQFF,TGCGCCAGCAGCCGGGGGGGACTAGCGGGCACCTACAATGAGCAGTTCTTC
TRBV5-5,TRBJ1-1,NA,NA,CASSSGPGGAEAFF,TGTGCCAGCAGCAGCGGGCCCGGCGGGGCTGAAGCTTTCTTT
TRBV28,TRBJ2-1,TRBD2,NA,CASAGLTSGRYNEQFF,TGTGCCAGCGCTGGTCTGACTAGCGGGAGATACAATGAGCAGTTCTTC
TRBV9,TRBJ2-3,TRBD1,NA,CASSQSGQGTDTQYF,TGTGCCAGCAGCCAGTCTGGACAGGGAACAGATACGCAGTATTTT
TRBV5-4,TRBJ2-3,TRBD2,NA,CALAGSGGQVDTQYF,TGTGCCTTAGCGGGTAGCGGGGGGCAGGTAGATACGCAGTATTTT
TRBV5-3,TRBJ1-1,NA,few,CARSGPQGSEAFF,TGTGCCAGAAGCGGCCCCCAGGGCAGTGAAGCTTTCTTT
TRBV7-2,TRBJ2-2,NA,NA,CASSPHPNTGELFF,TGTGCCAGCAGCCCCCATCCGAACACCGGGGAGCTGTTTTTT
TRBV28,TRBJ2-7,TRBD1,NA,CASSSLTGVEQYF,TGTGCCAGCAGTTCCTTGACAGGGGTCGAGCAGTACTTC
TRBV6-6,TRBJ1-1,NA,NA,CASSYSTLNTEAFF,TGTGCCAGCAGTTACTCGACACTGAACACTGAAGCTTTCTTT
TRBV7-3,TRBJ2-3,TRBD2,NA,CASSPGLGGTDTQYF,TGTGCCAGCAGCCCCGGACTAGGAGGCACAGATACGCAGTATTTT
TRBV28,TRBJ1-5,NA,NA,CASSAKVRPQHF,TGTGCCAGCAGCGCGAAAGTTCGGCCCCAGCATTTT
TRBV9,TRBJ1-1,TRBD1,NA,CASSTHRGQGDTEAFF,TGTGCCAGCAGCACCCACAGGGGGCAGGGCGACACTGAAGCTTTCTTT
TRBV7-8,TRBJ2-5,TRBD2,NA,CASSLGGTSAIETQYF,TGTGCCAGCAGCTTAGGGGGGACTAGCGCAATAGAGACCCAGTACTTC
TRBV6-5,TRBJ1-2,TRBD1,NA,CATESRDSLYGYTF,TGTGCCACTGAATCCCGGGACAGCCTCTATGGCTACACCTTC
TRBV15,TRBJ1-1,NA,NA,CATSRYGRGTEAFF,TGTGCCACCAGCAGATACGGCCGGGGGACTGAAGCTTTCTTT
TRBV28,TRBJ1-2,TRBD1,NA,CASSFRGTGYGYTF,TGTGCCAGCAGTTTCCGGGGGACAGGGTATGGCTACACCTTC
TRBV5-1,TRBJ2-3,NA,NA,CASSLEGTSRAQYF,TGCGCCAGCAGCTTGGAGGGGACAAGCAGAGCGCAGTATTTT
TRBV19,TRBJ2-1,NA,few,CASSISSGRGGGSYNEQFF,TGTGCCAGTAGTATAAGTAGCGGTAGGGGGGGAGGGTCCTACAATGAGCAGTTCTTC
TRBV7-6,TRBJ2-7,NA,once,CASSLAEGYEQYF,TGTGCCAGCAGCTTAGCTGAGGGCTACGAGCAGTACTTC
TRBV7-2,TRBJ1-2,TRBD1,NA,CASSRTGTGNGYTF,TGTGCCAGCAGCCGGACCGGGACAGGGAATGGCTACACCTTC
TRBV4-2,TRBJ2-1,TRBD2,NA,CASSQDRAGGLNEQFF,TGTGCCAGCAGCCAAGATAGGGCGGGAGGGCTCAATGAGCAGTTCTTC
TRBV6-1,TRBJ2-1,TRBD2,once,CASSVTRTSGSEQFF,TGTGCCAGCAGTGTAACAAGGACTAGCGGATCTGAGCAGTTCTTC
TRBV11-2,TRBJ2-4,NA,NA,CASSLLGFGENIQYF,TGTGCCAGCAGCTTACTAGGATTTGGAGAAAACATTCAGTACTTC
TRBV15,TRBJ2-3,NA,NA,CATSRDRADTQYF,TGTGCCACCAGCAGAGATCGTGCGGATACGCAGTATTTT
TRBV30,TRBJ1-3,TRBD1,once,CAWGTGRTGNTIYF,TGTGCCTGGGGGACAGGGAGAACTGGAAACACCATATATTTT
TRBV7-2,TRBJ1-5,NA,NA,CASSPLLSNQPQHF,TGTGCCAGCAGCCCGCTACTTAGCAATCAGCCCCAGCATTTT
TRBV28,TRBJ2-7,TRBD2,NA,CASSLIAGATSGVYEQYF,TGTGCCAGCAGTCTTATAGCGGGAGCTACGAGTGGGGTCTACGAGCAGTACTTC
TRBV7-8,TRBJ2-7,NA,NA,CASSHLLGGGPSYEQYF,TGTGCCAGCAGCCACCTCCTAGGGGGAGGGCCGTCCTACGAGCAGTACTTC
TRBV11-2,TRBJ2-7,TRBD2,NA,CASSSYGGASGGGEQYF,TGTGCCAGCAGCTCATATGGAGGAGCTAGCGGCGGGGGGGAGCAGTACTTC
TRBV12-5,TRBJ2-1,NA,NA,CASGLSRNNEQFF,TGTGCTAGTGGTTTGTCTAGGAACAATGAGCAGTTCTTC